The present TCR beta chain was sequenced within a study of CXCR3-negative and CXCR3-positive naive CD8 T cells. UMI-labeled 5' RACE yielded the TRB cDNA libraries. TCRdb re-called the 5' RACE reads and gives one entry per CDR3 protein, without DNA. The sample holds several thousand distinct CDR3 sequences. This TCR was recovered from a human donor in good health. Some clones in this sample may be carry-over from other donors' samples. The material sequenced was naive CXCR3- CD8+ T cells from blood. Subset defined: CD45RO-CCR7+CD27+CD95- naive CD8+ T cells lacking CXCR3 (TNR3-).

This chain's CDR3 is CAITGVLYTEAFF. The chain couples TRBV5-4 to TRBJ1-1; TCRdb outputs TRBD1, but without DNA this stays unchecked. Germline CDR1 reads SGHNT; CDR2 reads YYREEE (reference sequence). The CDR3 loop spans 13 amino acids.